Listed below are T cell receptor beta chains from one sample, sequenced in a study of T-cell reconstitution after alpha-beta-depleted transplantation in children. MiXCR was run by TCRdb on the PCR reads, yielding one entry per CDR3 protein. The sample records about 1,000,000 distinct CDR3 sequences, about 26% being singletons. Sample: PBMCs, mostly from graft donor cells, taken 360 days after TCRalphabeta/CD19-depleted stem cell transplant. These receptors originate from a boy under three years old who had a stem cell transplant for SCID, so the T cells may come from the graft donor. Each CDR3 is given with its conserved first and last residue. Each record gives: J gene, clone size, D gene, V gene, CDR3 protein, CDR3 DNA. D genes are given only for firm matches. Size is stated for part of the rows, as once, few or many counts, or as a class when the clone is expanded.

TRBJ2-5 - - TRBV20-1 CSARGAERETQYF TGCAGTGCTAGAGGGGCCGAGAGGGAGACCCAGTACTTC
TRBJ1-1 many TRBD1 TRBV7-9 CASSVKGAGDTEAFF TGTGCCAGCAGCGTAAAGGGGGCGGGGGACACTGAAGCTTTCTTT
TRBJ2-1 - - TRBV9 CASSVEPRQGGINNEQFF TGTGCCAGCAGCGTAGAGCCCAGACAGGGAGGGATTAATAATGAGCAGTTCTTC
TRBJ2-3 - - TRBV7-8 CASSLVAAFRGRGTDTQYF TGTGCCAGCAGCTTAGTGGCGGCATTTCGGGGAAGAGGCACAGATACGCAGTATTTT
TRBJ2-1 few - TRBV12-3/TRBV12-4 CASSLGGERTNEQFF TGTGCCAGCAGTTTAGGGGGGGAAAGGACCAATGAGCAGTTCTTC
TRBJ2-3 few - TRBV9 CASSVDTGASTDTQYF TGTGCCAGCAGCGTAGATACGGGAGCTAGCACAGATACGCAGTATTTT
TRBJ2-3 few TRBD2 TRBV9 CASSVGSGVVYTDTQYF TGTGCCAGCAGCGTAGGTAGCGGGGTGGTTTACACAGATACGCAGTATTTT
TRBJ2-7 - TRBD1 TRBV6-1 CASSDFHRGTSYEQYF TGTGCCAGCAGTGACTTCCACAGGGGAACCTCTTACGAGCAGTACTTC
TRBJ2-1 few TRBD2 TRBV11-1 CASSPNLAGGTNEQFF TGTGCCAGCAGCCCGAATCTAGCGGGGGGGACCAACGAGCAGTTCTTC
TRBJ1-1 - TRBD1 TRBV20-1 CSARDWHRDRGTGIRMNTEAFF TGCAGTGCTAGAGATTGGCACCGGGACAGGGGCACTGGTATCCGGATGAACACTGAAGCTTTCTTT
TRBJ2-1 - - TRBV6-5 CASSYSGDGSYNEQFF TGTGCCAGCAGTTACTCGGGCGACGGCTCCTACAATGAGCAGTTCTTC
TRBJ2-7 - TRBD2 TRBV28 CASSSSSGGPYEQYF TGTGCCAGCAGTTCATCTAGCGGGGGACCCTACGAGCAGTACTTC
TRBJ2-7 - - TRBV7-2 CASSLGTTGAAYEQYF TGTGCCAGCAGCTTAGGGACGACAGGCGCCGCCTACGAGCAGTACTTC
TRBJ2-1 - - TRBV27 CASSLYLGGENEQFF TGTGCCAGCAGTTTGTATTTAGGGGGGGAAAATGAGCAGTTCTTC
TRBJ2-6 - - TRBV10-3 CAIQKSFVFSGANVLTF TGTGCCATCCAGAAATCGTTCGTGTTCTCTGGGGCCAACGTCCTGACTTTC
TRBJ2-3 once - TRBV6-2/TRBV6-3 CASSYSATRDTQYF TGTGCCAGCAGTTACTCGGCGACTAGAGATACGCAGTATTTT
TRBJ2-3 - TRBD1 TRBV25-1 CASSDRRQGTDTQYF TGTGCCAGCAGTGACCGGAGACAGGGGACAGATACGCAGTATTTT
TRBJ2-4 - TRBD2 TRBV2 CATQSGGAFGYIQYF TGTGCCACCCAGAGCGGGGGGGCTTTCGGGTACATTCAGTACTTC
TRBJ2-1 few TRBD1 TRBV6-6 CASRRQGVDEQFF TGTGCCAGCAGAAGACAGGGTGTCGATGAGCAGTTCTTC